The clone carrying this TCR beta chain came up a few times. From the RT-PCR reads, TCRdb called clonotypes with MiXCR, one entry per CDR3 protein. Among about 680,000 distinct CDR3 sequences listed, 11% to 15% were seen once. With V trimmed by 4 bases and J by 0 bases, 3 bases remained unmatched. This CDR3 spans 14 amino acids. Germline values: CDR1 SGHKS, CDR2 YYEKEE (reference sequence). The TCR sequence derives from a female donor in good health, serving as a healthy control. Sequencing was done on a sample of memory CD4+ T cells from blood. The chain uses TRBV5-5 and TRBJ1-1, with 7 bases aligning to TRBD1. The CDR3, as DNA: TGTGCCAGCAGCCCGGACAGGATGAACACTGAAGCTTTCTTT. Its protein is CASSPDRMNTEAFF.